The source of this T cell receptor beta chain is a study of shared clonotypes between healthy human individuals. The CDR3 consists of 15 residues. Trimming removed 0 bases at V and 0 bases at J, with 9 bases between. From germline, CDR1 is SGHNT and CDR2 YYREEE (reference sequence). Assay: immunoSEQ multiplex PCR; the TCRdb copy retains only in-frame clones and omits some. The sample yields about 1.1 million clones, roughly 80% seen once. About this clone: Its antigen is unknown.

Study-wide findings and caveats: Only blood samples were collected, and tissue repertoires likely differ. Relative to memory subsets, naive subsets generally showed larger estimated richness.

This receptor was identified in a man aged 18 to 35 in good health. Some clones in this sample may be carry-over from other donors' samples. This chain connects TRBV5-4 to TRBJ2-5; the D is unclear. The sequenced material came from memory CD4+ T cells from PBMCs. Subset noted: CD45RA-negative fraction. The CDR3 region is CASSLEWADQETQYF. DNA for the CDR3: TGTGCCAGCAGCTTGGAGTGGGCGGACCAAGAGACCCAGTACTTC.